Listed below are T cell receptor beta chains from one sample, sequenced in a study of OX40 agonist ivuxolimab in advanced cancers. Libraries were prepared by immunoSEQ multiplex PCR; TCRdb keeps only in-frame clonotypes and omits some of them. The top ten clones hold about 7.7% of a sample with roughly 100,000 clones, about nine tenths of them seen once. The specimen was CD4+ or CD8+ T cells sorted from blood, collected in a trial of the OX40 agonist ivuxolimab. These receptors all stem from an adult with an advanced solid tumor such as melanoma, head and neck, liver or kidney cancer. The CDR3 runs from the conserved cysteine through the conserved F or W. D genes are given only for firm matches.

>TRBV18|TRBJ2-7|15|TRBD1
CASSPTGTGVHEQYF
TGTGCCAGCTCACCAACCGGGACAGGGGTCCACGAGCAGTACTTC
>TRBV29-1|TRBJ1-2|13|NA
CSVEVVSAYGYTF
TGCAGCGTTGAAGTAGTATCAGCCTATGGCTACACCTTC
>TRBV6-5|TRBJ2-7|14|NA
CASRGPGVRYEQYF
TGTGCCAGCAGGGGCCCCGGGGTCCGCTACGAGCAGTACTTC
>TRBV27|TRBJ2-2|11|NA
CASSLTGELFF
TGTGCCAGCAGTTTAACCGGGGAGCTGTTTTTT
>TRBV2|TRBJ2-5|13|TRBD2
CASGGLAGETQYF
TGTGCCAGCGGAGGACTAGCCGGGGAGACCCAGTACTTC
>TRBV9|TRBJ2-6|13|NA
CASSVSGANVLTF
TGTGCCAGCAGCGTATCTGGGGCCAACGTCCTGACTTTC
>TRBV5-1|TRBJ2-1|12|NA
CASKLGQDEQFF
TGCGCCAGCAAACTCGGGCAGGATGAGCAGTTCTTC
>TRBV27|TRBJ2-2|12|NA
CASSLSYGELFF
TGTGCCAGCAGTTTATCCTACGGGGAGCTGTTTTTT
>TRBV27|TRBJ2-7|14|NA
CASSLSTLFYEQYF
TGTGCCAGCAGTTTATCTACACTCTTCTACGAGCAGTACTTC
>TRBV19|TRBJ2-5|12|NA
CASSMGWETQYF
TGTGCCAGTAGTATGGGGTGGGAGACCCAGTACTTC
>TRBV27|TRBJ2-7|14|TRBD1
CASRGQGTRYEQYF
TGTGCCAGCAGGGGACAGGGTACCCGCTACGAGCAGTACTTC
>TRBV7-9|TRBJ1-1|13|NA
CASSLKTGTEAFF
TGTGCCAGCAGCCTTAAAACGGGGACTGAAGCTTTCTTT
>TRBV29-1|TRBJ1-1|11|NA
CSVDLLTEAFF
TGCAGCGTTGATTTGTTAACTGAAGCTTTCTTT
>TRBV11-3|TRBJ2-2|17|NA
CASSLDGWGTDTGELFF
TGTGCCAGCAGCTTAGATGGATGGGGCACAGACACCGGGGAGCTGTTTTTT
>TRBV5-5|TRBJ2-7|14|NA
CASSLVATTYEQYF
TGTGCCAGCAGCTTGGTTGCCACCACCTACGAGCAGTACTTC
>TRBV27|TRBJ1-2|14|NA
CASSIGPPPYGYTF
TGTGCCAGCAGTATTGGTCCCCCCCCGTATGGCTACACCTTC
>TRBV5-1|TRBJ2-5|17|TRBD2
CASSLGVTSGREETQYF
TGCGCCAGCAGCTTGGGGGTGACTAGCGGGAGAGAGGAGACCCAGTACTTC
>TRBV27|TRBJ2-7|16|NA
CASSSIPLSALYEQYF
TGTGCCAGCAGTTCAATCCCCCTAAGCGCTCTCTACGAGCAGTACTTC
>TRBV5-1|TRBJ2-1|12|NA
CASSLAANEQFF
TGCGCCAGCAGCTTGGCCGCCAATGAGCAGTTCTTC
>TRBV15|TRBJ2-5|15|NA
CATGREGEVSETQYF
TGTGCCACCGGCAGAGAGGGGGAGGTATCGGAGACCCAGTACTTC
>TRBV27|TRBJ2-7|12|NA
CASSALQGPQYF
TGTGCCAGCAGCGCCCTCCAGGGTCCGCAGTACTTC
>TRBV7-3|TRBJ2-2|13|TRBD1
CASRNRGGGELFF
TGTGCCAGCAGAAACAGGGGCGGCGGGGAGCTGTTTTTT
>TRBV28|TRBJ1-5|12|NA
CASSGGGQPQHF
TGTGCCAGCAGTGGGGGGGGACAGCCCCAGCATTTT
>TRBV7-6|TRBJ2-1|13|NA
CASSLNPAEEQFF
TGTGCCAGCAGCTTAAACCCCGCGGAGGAGCAGTTCTTC
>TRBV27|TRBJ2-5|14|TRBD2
CASRDLAGGETQYF
TGTGCCAGCCGCGACCTAGCGGGAGGAGAGACCCAGTACTTC
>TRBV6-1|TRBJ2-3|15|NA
CAVMQGRDFTDTQYF
TGTGCTGTTATGCAGGGGCGGGATTTCACAGATACGCAGTATTTT
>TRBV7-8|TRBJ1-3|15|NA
CASSLGGFSGNTIYF
TGTGCCAGCAGCTTAGGGGGATTCTCTGGAAACACCATATATTTT
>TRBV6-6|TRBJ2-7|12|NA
CASSQDGYEQYF
TGTGCCAGCAGCCAGGACGGTTACGAGCAGTACTTC
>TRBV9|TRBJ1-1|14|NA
CASSVGGADTEAFF
TGTGCCAGCAGCGTAGGAGGGGCAGACACTGAAGCTTTCTTT
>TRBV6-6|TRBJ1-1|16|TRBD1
CASSFRTGGTDTEAFF
TGTGCCAGCAGTTTCCGGACAGGGGGTACGGACACTGAAGCTTTCTTT
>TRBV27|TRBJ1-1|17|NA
CASSLGLGRGMNTEAFF
TGTGCCAGCAGTTTGGGTCTAGGTAGGGGAATGAACACTGAAGCTTTCTTT
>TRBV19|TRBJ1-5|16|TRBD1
CASSIPPHRGNQPQHF
TGTGCCAGTAGTATCCCCCCCCACAGGGGGAATCAGCCCCAGCATTTT
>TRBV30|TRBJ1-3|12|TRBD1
CAWARQGYTIYF
TGTGCCTGGGCGAGACAGGGGTACACCATATATTTT
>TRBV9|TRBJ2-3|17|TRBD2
CASSVGGGGASTDTQYF
TGTGCCAGCAGCGTAGGAGGCGGGGGGGCCAGCACAGATACGCAGTATTTT
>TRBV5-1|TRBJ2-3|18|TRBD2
CASSIGLAGGIGTDTQYF
TGCGCCAGCAGTATTGGACTAGCGGGAGGTATAGGCACAGATACGCAGTATTTT
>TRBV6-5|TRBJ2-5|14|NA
CASSYDRTQETQYF
TGTGCCAGCAGTTACGACAGGACCCAAGAGACCCAGTACTTC
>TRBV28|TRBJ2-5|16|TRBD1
CASSSPSQGAEETQYF
TGTGCCAGCAGTTCACCATCACAGGGGGCGGAAGAGACCCAGTACTTC
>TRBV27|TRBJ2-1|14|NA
CASSLALGWDEQFF
TGTGCCAGCAGTTTAGCTCTAGGATGGGACGAGCAGTTCTTC
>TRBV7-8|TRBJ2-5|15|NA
CASSLQTAGGETQYF
TGTGCCAGCAGCTTACAAACGGCAGGGGGGGAGACCCAGTACTTC
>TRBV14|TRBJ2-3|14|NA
CASSQVHYLDTQYF
TGTGCCAGCAGCCAAGTACACTACCTCGATACGCAGTATTTT
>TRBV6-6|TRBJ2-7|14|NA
CASSYADRLHEQYF
TGTGCCAGCAGTTACGCCGACAGGCTCCACGAGCAGTACTTC